One and the same sample provided the 20 T cell receptor beta chains below, sequenced in a study of blood T cell repertoires in COVID-19 (TCRdb year 2020). The library relied on the immunoSEQ multiplex PCR assay. TCRdb stores this immuneACCESS table with in-frame sequences only. Part of the clones is absent; in the studies checked, under half of the shortfall reflects unresolved V genes, and no reason is known for the rest. Recorded for this sample are approximately 300,000 clones; about 83% of them occurred a single time. The ten largest make up approximately 1.1% of the sample. The sequencing input was peripheral blood. Every receptor here comes from a woman between 45 and 60 years old with acute or convalescent COVID-19.

The chain combines TRBV30 with TRBJ1-6; 7 nucleotides match TRBD1. Germline-derived CDR1 and CDR2 are GTSNPN and SVGIG (reference sequence). V lost 1 base to trimming and J lost 4 bases; unmatched junction nucleotides: 4. The CDR3 loop spans 15 amino acids. The CDR3 is CAWSGPGQYNSPLHF. In nucleotides, the CDR3 is TGTGCCTGGAGTGGACCGGGACAGTATAATTCACCCCTCCACTTT.

The CDR3 here is CASSPQVGPGTETQYF. The CDR3 DNA reads as TGCGCCAGCAGCCCCCAGGTGGGCCCCGGCACAGAGACCCAGTACTTC. The chain couples TRBV5-1 to TRBJ2-5; no clear D. Per germline, CDR1 SGHRS and CDR2 YFSETQ. Trimming shortened V by 4 bases and J by 4 bases, and 20 bases separated the two germline ends. This CDR3 has 16 amino acids.

This clone was observed a single time. The chain uses TRBV7-2 and TRBJ2-2; TRBD1 matches 9 bases. Trimming removed 5 bases from V and 4 bases from J; junction bases left unmatched: 8. Germline assignment: CDR1 SGHTA and CDR2 FQGNSA. This CDR3 has 16 residues. This chain's CDR3 is CASSTQTGGGTGELFF. As DNA, the CDR3 is TGTGCCAGCAGCACCCAGACAGGGGGTGGCACCGGGGAGCTGTTTTTT.

This chain connects TRBV7-9 to TRBJ1-4, with D unclear. CDR1 SEHNR and CDR2 FQNEAQ come from the germline V gene (reference sequence). V was pared by 0 bases and J by 4 bases, with 6 bases between. The CDR3 is made up of 14 amino acids. The CDR3 bases are TGTGCCAGCAGCTTAGCCGGGAATAATGAAAAACTGTTTTTT. Protein product: CASSLAGNNEKLFF.

In this sample, this clone turned up a few times. The V call is TRBV30, the J call TRBJ1-5, with 7 positions matching TRBD1. In germline, CDR1 is GTSNPN, CDR2 SVGIG (reference sequence). V shed 5 bases, J shed 1 base, and the junction held 5 bases outside the gene matches. The length of the CDR3 is 14 residues. CDR3 sequence (DNA): TGTGCCTGGGACAGGGTTTGGAGCAATCAGCCCCAGCATTTT. Encoded protein: CAWDRVWSNQPQHF.

The chain employs TRBV11-2 and TRBJ1-1; no clear D. The germline V and J ends were trimmed by 5 bases and 0 bases, with 16 bases remaining between them. The CDR3 is 16 residues long. Per germline, CDR1 SGHAT and CDR2 FQNNGV. The CDR3: CASSLGPGSMNTEAFF. Here the CDR3 DNA reads TGTGCCAGCAGCCTAGGGCCAGGAAGTATGAACACTGAAGCTTTCTTT.

With respect to this clone: Other DNA sequences in this sample translate to the same CDR3. The rearrangement links TRBV15 to TRBJ2-3; D not certain. Germline CDR1 reads LNHNV; CDR2 reads YYDKDF (reference sequence). The V end was cut by 0 bases, the J end by 3 bases, with 4 bases between. The CDR3 runs to 13 residues. The CDR3 reads CATSRDLTDTQYF. Written as DNA, the CDR3 is TGTGCCACCAGCAGAGATCTGACAGATACGCAGTATTTT.

This clone occurred once. J is TRBJ2-5 and V is TRBV20-1; 8 bases fit TRBD1. The J segment lost 5 bases and the V segment lost 3 bases, leaving 5 bases of the junction unmatched. The germline V gene encodes CDR1 DFQATT and CDR2 SNEGSKA (reference sequence). The CDR3 is 13 residues long. This CDR3 reads CSASQGAQETQYF. As DNA, the CDR3 is TGCAGTGCTAGTCAGGGGGCACAGGAGACCCAGTACTTC.

This clone has just one count. The V call is TRBV12-3 or TRBV12-4, the J call TRBJ2-7; 7 nucleotides align to TRBD1. This CDR3 has 13 amino acids. V lost 6 bases to trimming and J lost 3 bases; unmatched junction nucleotides: 5. The CDR3 DNA reads TGTGCCAGCAGCCGAGGACAGGTCTACGAGCAGTACTTC. Translated: CASSRGQVYEQYF.

The chain employs TRBV27 and TRBJ1-2; the match to TRBD1 covers 8 bases. CDR1 is MNHEY, CDR2 SMNVEV, per germline (reference sequence). With V trimmed by 4 bases and J by 8 bases, 18 bases remained unmatched. The CDR3 length is 17 residues. The CDR3 coding sequence is TGTGCCAGCAGTTCGGCGGGGACAGGACCGGCAATGAGGGGCTACACCTTC. Amino acids: CASSSAGTGPAMRGYTF.

V is TRBV6-2 or TRBV6-3 and J is TRBJ2-4, with TRBD2 matching over 7 bases. Germline V gene data show CDR1 as MNHEY and CDR2 as SVGEGT. Trimming cost V 4 bases and J 1 base; bases outside gene matches: 4. The CDR3 loop spans 15 amino acids. DNA of the CDR3: TGTGCCAGCAGTTCAGTGCGGGAGGCCAAAAACATTCAGTACTTC. Encoded protein: CASSSVREAKNIQYF.

V usage is TRBV7-8 and J usage is TRBJ1-1; a weak D match, TRBD1 (5 bases). Deletions cut 2 bases from V and 3 bases from J, with 7 bases between. CDR1 and CDR2 from the germline V gene are SGHVS and FQNEAQ. This CDR3 region has 13 residues. The CDR3, as DNA: TGTGCCAGCAGCTTAAAAGGGGACACTGAAGCTTTCTTT. Translated: CASSLKGDTEAFF. Filled out from reference TRBV7-8 and TRBJ1-1, the complete variable domain reads GAGVSQSPRYKVAKRGQDVALRCDPISGHVSLFWYQQALGQGPEFLTYFQNEAQLDKSGLPSDRFFAERPEGSVSTLKIQRTQQEDSAVYLCASSLKGDTEAFFGQGTRLTVV.

The genes are TRBV27 and TRBJ2-2; TRBD1 matches 8 bases. The CDR3 consists of 19 residues. Unmatched junction bases numbered 15, after V lost 5 bases and J lost 1 base. Germline CDR1 MNHEY, CDR2 SMNVEV (reference sequence). CDR3 amino acids: CASSMAGTGKSGNTGELFF. In DNA, the CDR3 is TGTGCCAGCAGTATGGCCGGGACAGGAAAAAGTGGGAACACCGGGGAGCTGTTTTTT.

J is TRBJ2-3 and V is TRBV9; 7 bases map to TRBD2. The CDR3 runs 17 residues. Germline V gives CDR1 SGDLS, CDR2 YYNGEE. V was pared by 4 bases and J by 1 base, with 12 bases of the junction left unmatched. The CDR3 loop is CASSFSLSGWGTDTQYF. CDR3 in DNA: TGTGCCAGCAGCTTTTCCCTTAGCGGGTGGGGCACAGATACGCAGTATTTT.

In its sample, this clone was seen once. The V and J genes are TRBV9 and TRBJ1-1; D is unclear. Germline lookup yields CDR1 SGDLS and CDR2 YYNGEE. CDR3 length: 13 amino acids. Trimming took off 3 bases at V and 1 base at J, with 7 bases between the two ends. The DNA for the CDR3 is TGTGCCAGCAGCGCCGGAGGGAACACTGAAGCTTTCTTT. Its protein product is CASSAGGNTEAFF.

The rearrangement links TRBV19 to TRBJ1-5; TRBD1 is a possible D gene (6 bases). The germline V gene encodes CDR1 LNHDA and CDR2 SQIVND (reference sequence). The CDR3 extends over 15 amino acids. With 1 base removed from V and 4 bases from J, the gap between germline ends came to 11 bases. CDR3: CASSIGQVLNQPQHF. In nucleotides, the CDR3 is TGTGCCAGTAGTATAGGACAGGTCCTAAATCAGCCCCAGCATTTT.

The CDR3 region has the DNA TGTGCCAGCAGCTTAGGGGGAGCAGTTAACTATGGCTACACCTTC. It specifies CASSLGGAVNYGYTF. The chain carries TRBV7-2 and TRBJ1-2; D gene unclear. Germline lookup yields CDR1 SGHTA and CDR2 FQGNSA. Trimming pared 1 base from V and 1 base from J, leaving 10 bases between. The CDR3 totals 15 residues.

This chain connects TRBV5-4 to TRBJ2-2; maybe TRBD1 (6 bases). The CDR3 consists of 16 residues. Trimming took 0 bases from V and 0 from J, leaving 9 bases between them. The germline V gene encodes CDR1 SGHNT and CDR2 YYREEE (reference sequence). CDR3 bases: TGTGCCAGCAGCTTGGGGGGACAAGCGAACACCGGGGAGCTGTTTTTT. Protein sequence: CASSLGGQANTGELFF.

The chain combines TRBV29-1 with TRBJ2-4; TRBD2 might be the D (5 bases). Trimming cost V 5 bases and J 1 base, with 9 bases left between them. This CDR3 has 13 amino acids. CDR1 is SQVTM and CDR2 is ANQGSEA in the germline V gene. The CDR3 DNA reads TGCAGCGTTCGGGATCCGGCCAAAAACATTCAGTACTTC. The encoded protein is CSVRDPAKNIQYF.

The chain combines TRBV7-2 with TRBJ1-4; D might be TRBD1 (5 bases). From germline, CDR1 is SGHTA and CDR2 FQGNSA. Between the trimmed V and J ends, which lost 5 bases and 0 bases, there was a span of 19 bases. The CDR3 is 18 amino acids. In DNA, the CDR3 is TGTGCCAGCAGCCCGTCGGGGGGTCGGCGAGCAACTAATGAAAAACTGTTTTTT. It encodes CASSPSGGRRATNEKLFF.